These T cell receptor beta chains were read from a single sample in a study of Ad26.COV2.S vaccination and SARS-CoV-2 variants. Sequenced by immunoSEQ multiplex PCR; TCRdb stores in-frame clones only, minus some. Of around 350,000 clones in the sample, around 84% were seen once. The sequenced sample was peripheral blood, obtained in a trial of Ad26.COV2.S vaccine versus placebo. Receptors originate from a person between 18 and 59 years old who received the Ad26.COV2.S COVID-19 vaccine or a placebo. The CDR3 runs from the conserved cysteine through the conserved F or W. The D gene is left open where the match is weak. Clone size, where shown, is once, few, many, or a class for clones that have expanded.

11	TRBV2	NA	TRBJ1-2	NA	CASRWVDGYTF	TGTGCCAGCAGATGGGTCGATGGCTACACCTTC
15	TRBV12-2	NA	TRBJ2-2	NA	CASRLLGDQTGELFF	TGTGCAAGTCGCTTGTTAGGAGATCAGACCGGGGAGCTGTTTTTT
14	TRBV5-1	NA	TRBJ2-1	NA	CASSLYGGYNEQFF	TGCGCCAGCAGCTTGTATGGGGGGTACAATGAGCAGTTCTTC
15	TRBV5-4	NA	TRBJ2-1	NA	CASSLDGGWRNEQFF	TGTGCCAGCAGCTTGGATGGCGGTTGGCGAAATGAGCAGTTCTTC
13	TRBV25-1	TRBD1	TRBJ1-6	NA	CASSRQGLSPLHF	TGTGCCAGCAGTCGACAGGGACTTTCACCCCTCCACTTT
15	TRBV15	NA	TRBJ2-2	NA	CATSRDLTNTGELFF	TGTGCCACCAGCAGAGATTTGACGAACACCGGGGAGCTGTTTTTT
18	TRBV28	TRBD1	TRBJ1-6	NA	CASSLNWDRLLGNSPLHF	TGTGCCAGCAGTTTAAATTGGGACAGGCTACTCGGTAATTCACCCCTCCACTTT
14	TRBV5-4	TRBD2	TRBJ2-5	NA	CASSMAGALETQYF	TGTGCCAGCAGCATGGCGGGAGCATTAGAGACCCAGTACTTC
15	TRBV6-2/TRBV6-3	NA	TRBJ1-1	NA	CASSYGGGARTEAFF	TGTGCCAGCAGTTACGGGGGGGGCGCACGAACTGAAGCTTTCTTT
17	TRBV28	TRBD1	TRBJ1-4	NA	CASRLDRGSFANEKLFF	TGTGCCAGCAGGTTGGACAGGGGTTCGTTTGCTAATGAAAAACTGTTTTTT
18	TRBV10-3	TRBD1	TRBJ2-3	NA	CAISESIGQGPGTDTQYF	TGTGCCATCAGTGAGTCGATAGGACAGGGGCCCGGCACAGATACGCAGTATTTT
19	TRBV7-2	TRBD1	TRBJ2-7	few	CASSLAPPIRQGAGGEQYF	TGTGCCAGCAGCTTAGCCCCTCCGATCCGACAGGGGGCCGGTGGCGAGCAGTACTTC
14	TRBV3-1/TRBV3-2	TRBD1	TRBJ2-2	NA	CASSPPGGTGELFF	TGTGCCAGCAGCCCCCCAGGGGGCACCGGGGAGCTGTTTTTT
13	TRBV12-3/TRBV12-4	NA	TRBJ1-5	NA	CASSLALTQPQHF	TGTGCCAGCAGTTTAGCGCTTACTCAGCCCCAGCATTTT
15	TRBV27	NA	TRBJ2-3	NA	CASGGQEEGTDTQYF	TGTGCCAGCGGGGGTCAGGAGGAGGGCACAGATACGCAGTATTTT
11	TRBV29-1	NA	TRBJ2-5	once	CSVFRRETQYF	TGCAGCGTTTTTAGGAGAGAGACCCAGTACTTC
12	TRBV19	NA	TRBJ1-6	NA	CASGQYNSPLHF	TGTGCCAGTGGACAGTATAATTCACCCCTCCACTTT
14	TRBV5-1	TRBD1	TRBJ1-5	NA	CASSATGGNQPQHF	TGCGCCAGCAGCGCGACAGGGGGCAATCAGCCCCAGCATTTT
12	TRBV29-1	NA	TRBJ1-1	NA	CSVRLMNTEAFF	TGCAGCGTTAGGCTTATGAACACTGAAGCTTTCTTT
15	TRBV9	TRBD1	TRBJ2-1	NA	CASSVVGQGVGEQFF	TGTGCCAGCAGCGTAGTGGGACAGGGGGTTGGTGAGCAGTTCTTC
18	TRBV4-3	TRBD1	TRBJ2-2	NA	CASSQTLGQGRHTGELFF	TGCGCCAGCAGCCAAACTCTCGGACAGGGACGTCACACCGGGGAGCTGTTTTTT
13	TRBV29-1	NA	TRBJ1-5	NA	CSVLDTGGQPQHF	TGCAGCGTTCTCGATACCGGGGGACAGCCCCAGCATTTT
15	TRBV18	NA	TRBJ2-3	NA	CASSPLVTSGDTQYF	TGTGCCAGCTCACCATTAGTTACCTCGGGAGATACGCAGTATTTT
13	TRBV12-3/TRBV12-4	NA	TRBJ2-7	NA	CASSTAGAYEQYF	TGTGCCAGCAGTACTGCCGGGGCCTACGAGCAGTACTTC
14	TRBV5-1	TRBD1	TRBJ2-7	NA	CASSETGGLDEQYF	TGCGCCAGCTCGGAGACAGGGGGCTTGGACGAGCAGTACTTC
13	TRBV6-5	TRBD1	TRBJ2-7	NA	CASNRDRDYEQYF	TGTGCCAGCAACCGGGACAGGGACTACGAGCAGTACTTC
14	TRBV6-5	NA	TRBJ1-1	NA	CASTAQPGNTEAFF	TGTGCCAGCACCGCCCAACCCGGGAACACTGAAGCTTTCTTT